This T cell receptor (beta chain) was sequenced for a study of blood T cell repertoires in COVID-19. As for the study in general: Samples taken during acute and convalescent COVID-19 were collected in the United States, Italy and Spain. From T cells, B-cell-depleted T cells, or PBMCs came the material, which was cDNA or gDNA.

Authors' data handling: Estimated nucleated cell counts came from reference gene primer amplification. Sequenced by immunoSEQ multiplex PCR; TCRdb stores in-frame clones only, minus some. That table is the source of V, J and clone size, and D and trimming were worked out from the DNA. The table has some 320,000 clones, roughly 85% seen once. This clone occurred a few times. This clonotype was obtained from a human donor in a cohort sampled during active COVID-19. Material for sequencing was peripheral blood.

CDR3 loop: CASTLHAGPYGYTF. CDR3 DNA sequence: TGTGCCAGTACCCTCCATGCAGGCCCCTATGGCTACACCTTC. The chain carries TRBV19 and TRBJ1-2; D not certain. Germline V CDR1 and CDR2: LNHDA, SQIVND (reference sequence). The V end lost 7 bases, the J end lost 4 bases, and 16 bases lay between the germline ends. The length of the CDR3 is 14 residues.